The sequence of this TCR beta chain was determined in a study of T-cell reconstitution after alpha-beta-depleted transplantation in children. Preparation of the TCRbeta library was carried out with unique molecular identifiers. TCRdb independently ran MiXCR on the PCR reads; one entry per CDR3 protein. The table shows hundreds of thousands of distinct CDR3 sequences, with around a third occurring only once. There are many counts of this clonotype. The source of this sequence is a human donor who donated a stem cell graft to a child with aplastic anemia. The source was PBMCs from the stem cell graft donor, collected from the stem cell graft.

CDR3 sequence (DNA): TGTGCCAGCAGCCAAGTAGGGAATCAGCCCCAGCATTTT. Translated, it gives CASSQVGNQPQHF. The gene calls are TRBV4-2 and TRBJ1-5, with D unresolved. There are 13 residues in the CDR3. CDR1 LGHNA and CDR2 YNFKEQ come from the germline V gene. V gave up 1 base and J gave up 4 bases, with 5 bases separating them.